This T cell receptor beta chain emerged from a study of T-cell memory formation after mild COVID-19. About the research overall: Most TCR clusters belonged to a single donor. Notes on the study in general: Among clones peaking at day 37 in the second wave, SARS-CoV-2 specificity remained unconfirmed. Day 15 to 85 contractors were CD4/CD8 balanced; later expanders leaned CD4+.

The CDR3 runs to 12 residues. The germline V gene encodes CDR1 DFQATT and CDR2 SNEGSKA (reference sequence). V was cut by 3 bases and J by 5 bases, with 10 bases left in between. TCRdb independently ran MiXCR on the 5' RACE reads; one entry per CDR3 protein. The sample gives 200,000 to 300,000 distinct CDR3 sequences, approximately 9% of which show up once; under 25% is in the top ten. Note on this clonotype: Its target is unknown.

The sequencing input was PBMCs or a T cell subset sorted from them (not recorded which). This sequence originates from a man younger than 35 who had mild COVID-19 (a few samples of this study predate the infection). Cell type and time point are not known. This chain connects TRBV20-1 to TRBJ1-2; D not resolved. CDR3 in DNA: TGCAGTGCTAGCGGCAGTAATTATGGCTACACCTTC. Encoded protein: CSASGSNYGYTF.